These 25 T cell receptor beta chains were all obtained from the same sample, sequenced in a study of blood T cell repertoires in COVID-19. Assay used: immunoSEQ multiplex PCR; TCRdb lists only in-frame clones, some missing. The sample carries roughly 190,000 clones, 82% recorded once. The specimen was peripheral blood. Source of these receptors: a woman aged 55-69 years with COVID-19, enrolled during active disease.

This clone turned up a few times. The CDR3 protein is CATSRDIGSGNTIYF. CDR3 in DNA: TGTGCCACCAGCAGAGATATCGGGTCTGGAAACACCATATATTTT. The J gene is TRBJ1-3, the V gene TRBV15; D unresolved. Looked up from germline, CDR1 is LNHNV and CDR2 is YYDKDF (reference sequence). The V gene lost 0 bases and the J gene lost 1 base, with 7 bases spanning the gap. The CDR3 is 15 residues long.

The chain has TRBV19 and TRBJ1-5; no definite D call. CDR1 and CDR2 from the germline V gene are LNHDA and SQIVND (reference sequence). V was clipped by 3 bases and J by 3 bases, with 6 bases between them. CDR3 length: 13 residues. The chain's CDR3 is CASSIAVNQPQHF. The CDR3 DNA sequence: TGTGCCAGTAGTATTGCAGTCAATCAGCCCCAGCATTTT.

The chain has TRBV28 and TRBJ2-3; 9 bases align to TRBD2. The CDR3 totals 16 residues. Germline-derived CDR1 and CDR2 are MDHEN and SYDVKM. The junction had 10 bases not matched to a gene; V was cut back by 4 bases and J by 5 bases. CDR3 in amino acids: CASSSDTSGWRDTQYF. CDR3 coding DNA: TGTGCCAGCAGTTCGGATACTAGCGGGTGGAGAGATACGCAGTATTTT.

The chain recombines TRBV5-1 with TRBJ2-3; 7 bases are a match to TRBD1. Germline CDR1 and CDR2: SGHRS and YFSETQ. The CDR3 runs to 14 residues. V dropped 4 bases and J dropped 1; count of bases not matched to a gene: 3. CDR3 loop: CASSTDRGTDTQYF. CDR3 sequence (DNA): TGCGCCAGCAGCACTGACAGGGGCACAGATACGCAGTATTTT. The entire variable domain, with the rest obtained from reference TRBV5-1 and TRBJ2-3, is as follows: KAGVTQTPRYLIKTRGQQVTLSCSPISGHRSVSWYQQTPGQGLQFLFEYFSETQRNKGNFPGRFSGRQFSNSRSEMNVSTLELGDSALYLCASSTDRGTDTQYFGPGTRLTVL.

The chain combines TRBV6-5 with TRBJ2-4; perhaps TRBD1 as D (6 bases). CDR1 and CDR2 (germline): MNHEY, SVGAGI. Trimming took 5 bases from V and 5 from J, leaving 10 bases between them. The CDR3 sequence is 13 residues long. The CDR3 is CASSRQAQNIQYF. As DNA, the CDR3 is TGTGCCAGCAGTCGACAGGCCCAAAACATTCAGTACTTC.

This chain links TRBV23-1 with TRBJ1-3, with D perhaps matching TRBD1 (5 bases). TRBV23-1 is classed as an ORF, of uncertain function. V gave up 4 bases and J gave up 0 bases, with 10 bases separating them. This CDR3 is built from 15 residues. CDR3 sequence: CASSRNRTSGNTIYF. CDR3 bases: TGCGCCAGCAGTCGAAACAGGACCTCTGGAAACACCATATATTTT.

The V gene is TRBV28, the J gene TRBJ2-1, with D possibly matching TRBD1 (6 bases). CDR1 and CDR2 from the germline V gene are MDHEN and SYDVKM. The CDR3 sequence is 15 residues long. Trimming shortened V by 6 bases and J by 0 bases, and 12 bases separated the two germline ends. The CDR3 nucleotides are TGTGCCAGCAGGGGACAAAAGAGCTCCTACAATGAGCAGTTCTTC. Translation gives CASRGQKSSYNEQFF.

This chain joins TRBV3-1 (or the pseudogene TRBV3-2) and TRBJ2-5; D may be TRBD1 (5 bases). Trimming cost V 4 bases and J 2 bases, with 11 bases left between them. CDR3 length: 14 amino acids. CDR1 is LGHDT and CDR2 is YNNKEL in the germline V gene (reference sequence). The CDR3 sequence: CASSRNQGQETQYF. The CDR3 coding sequence is TGTGCCAGCAGCCGAAATCAGGGACAAGAGACCCAGTACTTC.

The sample holds a few counts of this clone. This chain joins TRBV19 and TRBJ1-6; a possible D gene is TRBD1 (6 bases). Germline CDR1 is LNHDA and CDR2 is SQIVND (reference sequence). Trimming left V 5 bases short and J 7 bases short, with 27 bases between. CDR3 length: 19 residues. DNA for the CDR3: TGTGCCAGTAGTGAACCTGCCGGGTGGCCGGGACACCTAAATTCACCCCTCCACTTT. This translates into CASSEPAGWPGHLNSPLHF.

The V call is TRBV19, the J call TRBJ1-1, with 7 bases aligning to TRBD1. Losses at the gene ends were 4 bases for V and 1 base for J; bases not matched to a gene: 6. The CDR3 consists of 15 residues. Germline lookup yields CDR1 LNHDA and CDR2 SQIVND (reference sequence). CDR3 sequence reads: CASSTTGTANTEAFF. The CDR3 DNA reads as TGTGCCAGTAGTACAACCGGGACAGCGAACACTGAAGCTTTCTTT.

The chain employs TRBV6-1 and TRBJ1-1, with D possibly matching TRBD1 (6 bases). The V end was cut by 2 bases, the J end by 0 bases, with 16 bases between. Germline V lookup: CDR1 MNHNS, CDR2 SASEGT. The CDR3 covers 17 residues. CDR3: CASSEMVGGQMNTEAFF. DNA of the CDR3: TGTGCCAGCAGTGAAATGGTCGGCGGACAGATGAACACTGAAGCTTTCTTT.

The rearrangement joins TRBV5-1 to TRBJ2-5; TRBD1 might be the D (5 bases). Trimming took off 0 bases at V and 6 bases at J, with 18 bases between the two ends. The CDR3 has 16 residues. Germline V gene lookup returns CDR1 SGHRS and CDR2 YFSETQ. The CDR3 protein is CASSLVAGSGKKTQYF. The CDR3 region has the DNA TGCGCCAGCAGCTTGGTGGCCGGTTCAGGGAAGAAGACCCAGTACTTC.

The CDR3 sequence is CASSIRGTADSYEQYF. CDR3 nucleotides: TGTGCCAGTAGTATTCGAGGGACAGCGGACTCCTACGAGCAGTACTTC. This chain joins TRBV19 and TRBJ2-7, with TRBD1 identical over 7 bases. The germline gives CDR1 LNHDA, CDR2 SQIVND (reference sequence). Trimming removed 3 bases from V and 0 bases from J; junction bases left unmatched: 8. This CDR3 contains 16 residues.

The gene calls are TRBV19 and TRBJ1-1; the match to TRBD1 covers 10 bases. The germline V gene has CDR1 LNHDA and CDR2 SQIVND (reference sequence). CDR3 length: 15 amino acids. V was clipped by 10 bases and J by 13 bases; unmatched bases: 21. The CDR3 DNA reads as TGTGCCACCTCCATTGGAGGGACAGGGGTTGGGGGTGATTTCTTT. Its translation is CATSIGGTGVGGDFF.

This clone was observed a few times. The chain links TRBV6-6 to TRBJ1-3; no clear D. The V gene lost 5 bases and the J gene lost 0 bases, with 14 bases spanning the gap. The germline V gene has CDR1 MNHNY and CDR2 SVGAGI (reference sequence). The CDR3 loop spans 16 amino acids. The CDR3: CASSPVIPSSGNTIYF. DNA of the CDR3: TGTGCCAGCAGTCCGGTGATCCCAAGCTCTGGAAACACCATATATTTT.

This rearrangement joins TRBV19 to TRBJ2-5; TRBD2 is a possible D gene (7 bases). V dropped 5 bases and J dropped 5 bases, with 18 bases sitting between them. Germline CDR1 LNHDA, CDR2 SQIVND (reference sequence). This CDR3 is built from 15 residues. CDR3 residues: CASSRGDIIGETQYF. CDR3 nucleotide sequence: TGTGCCAGTAGTCGGGGGGACATAATCGGGGAGACCCAGTACTTC.

J is TRBJ2-5 and V is TRBV7-2; the match to TRBD2 covers 8 bases. The CDR3 runs to 15 residues. Germline CDR1 is SGHTA and CDR2 is FQGNSA. V lost 4 bases, J lost 1 base, and 5 bases stayed unmatched. In DNA, the CDR3 is TGTGCCAGCAGCTCCGGGGGGGCGGGCCAAGAGACCCAGTACTTC. Translation gives CASSSGGAGQETQYF.

In this sample, this clone turned up once. The chain carries TRBV29-1 and TRBJ2-5, with D tentatively TRBD2 (7 bases). Germline CDR1 is SQVTM and CDR2 is ANQGSEA. V gave up 4 bases and J gave up 1 base, with 16 bases separating them. This CDR3 has 15 amino acids. The CDR3 reads CSVVPVRGGQETQYF. CDR3 in DNA: TGCAGCGTTGTCCCTGTGAGGGGGGGCCAAGAGACCCAGTACTTC.

This chain joins TRBV4-1 and TRBJ1-6; 7 bases are a match to TRBD1. The V segment lost 0 bases and the J segment 7 bases; nucleotides outside the gene matches: 6. Germline CDR1 MGHRA, CDR2 YSYEKL. The CDR3 spans 16 residues. The CDR3 loop reads CASSQDPGTANSPLHF. CDR3 nucleotides: TGCGCCAGCAGCCAAGACCCAGGGACAGCGAATTCACCCCTCCACTTT.

J is TRBJ1-2 and V is TRBV11-2, with 8 bases lining up with TRBD1. With 5 bases clipped from V and 2 bases from J, the junction kept 4 bases outside the gene matches. The CDR3 loop spans 14 amino acids. In germline, CDR1 is SGHAT, CDR2 FQNNGV. The CDR3 loop is CASSPRTGNYGYTF. The CDR3 DNA is TGTGCCAGCAGCCCTAGGACAGGGAACTATGGCTACACCTTC.

This rearrangement joins TRBV7-2 to TRBJ2-1; 7 bases match TRBD1. V gave up 5 bases and J gave up 7 bases; unmatched junction bases: 5. Germline assignment: CDR1 SGHTA and CDR2 FQGNSA. The CDR3 is 13 amino acids. The CDR3 loop reads CASSRDSLNEQFF. The CDR3 nucleotides are TGTGCCAGCAGCAGGGACAGTTTAAATGAGCAGTTCTTC.

This chain links TRBV5-6 with TRBJ1-5; D is unresolved. The CDR3 extends over 16 amino acids. Germline CDR1 SGHDT, CDR2 YYEEEE. Between the trimmed V and J ends, which lost 0 bases and 0 bases, there was a span of 10 bases. In nucleotides, the CDR3 is TGTGCCAGCAGCTTGGGGTATCCGGTTAGCAATCAGCCCCAGCATTTT. Its translation: CASSLGYPVSNQPQHF.

This clone was picked up one time. CDR3: CASSISATNTGELFF. The CDR3 coding sequence is TGTGCCAGTAGTATATCAGCGACGAACACCGGGGAGCTGTTTTTT. The V and J genes are TRBV19 and TRBJ2-2; the D is unclear. CDR1 LNHDA and CDR2 SQIVND come from the germline V gene (reference sequence). The CDR3 spans 15 residues. V was clipped by 2 bases and J by 0 bases, with 7 bases between them.

The chain links TRBV3-1 (or the pseudogene TRBV3-2) to TRBJ1-1; D remains unclear. Germline V CDR1 and CDR2: LGHDT, YNNKEL (reference sequence). This CDR3 comprises 13 residues. Deletions cut 2 bases from V and 1 base from J, with 5 bases between. Written as DNA, the CDR3 is TGTGCCAGCAGCCAATGGGCGAACACTGAAGCTTTCTTT. This gives the protein CASSQWANTEAFF.

The chain recombines TRBV6-5 with TRBJ2-7; D is possibly TRBD2 (6 bases). V was trimmed by 7 bases and J by 1 base, leaving 11 bases between them. This CDR3 region has 13 residues. Germline-derived CDR1 and CDR2 are MNHEY and SVGAGI. DNA of the CDR3: TGTGCCAGCACCGGACTAAAATCCTACGAGCAGTACTTC. Its translation: CASTGLKSYEQYF.